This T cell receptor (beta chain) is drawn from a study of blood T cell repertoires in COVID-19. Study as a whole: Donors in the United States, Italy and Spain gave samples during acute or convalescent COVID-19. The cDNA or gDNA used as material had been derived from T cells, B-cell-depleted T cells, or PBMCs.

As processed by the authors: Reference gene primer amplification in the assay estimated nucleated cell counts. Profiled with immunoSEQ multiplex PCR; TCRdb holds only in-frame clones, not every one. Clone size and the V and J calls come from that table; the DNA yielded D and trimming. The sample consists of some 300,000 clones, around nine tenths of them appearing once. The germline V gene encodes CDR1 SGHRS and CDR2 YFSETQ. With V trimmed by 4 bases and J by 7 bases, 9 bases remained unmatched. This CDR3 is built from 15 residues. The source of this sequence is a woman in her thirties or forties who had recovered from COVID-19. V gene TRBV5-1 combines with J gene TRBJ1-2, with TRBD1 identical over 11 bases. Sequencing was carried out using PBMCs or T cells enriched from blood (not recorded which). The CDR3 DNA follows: TGCGCCAGCAGCCCGGGACAGGGGGGTGACAGTGGCTACACCTTC. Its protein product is CASSPGQGGDSGYTF.